The 8 T cell receptor beta chains in this list originate from one sample, sequenced in a study of cytomegalovirus exposure and HLA in healthy donors. PCR employed 60 Vbeta and 13 Jbeta primers. TCRdb's table, derived via immunoSEQ multiplex PCR, lists solely in-frame clones and lacks some. The sample consists of over 150,000 clones, roughly 80% of them appearing once. Sequenced: PBMCs. These receptor sequences come from a man aged 25 to 40 in good health and CMV-seropositive.

The gene calls are TRBV7-2 and TRBJ2-5; D remains unclear. The V gene's germline CDR1 is SGHTA and CDR2 FQGNSA. CDR3 size: 14 residues. The V and J ends lost 0 bases and 2 bases respectively, with 7 bases between them. CDR3 coding DNA: TGTGCCAGCAGCTTAGCTGGGCGTCAAGAGACCCAGTACTTC. As protein: CASSLAGRQETQYF.

The chain combines TRBV7-2 with TRBJ2-2; D is possibly TRBD1 (6 bases). V lost 3 bases and J 5 bases, leaving 16 bases between the germline ends. The CDR3 contains 16 residues. Per the germline V gene, CDR1 is SGHTA and CDR2 is FQGNSA. CDR3 DNA: TGTGCCAGCAGCTTCTTTGGGGGCCTAAAAACCGGGGAGCTGTTTTTT. Amino acids: CASSFFGGLKTGELFF.

V is TRBV19 and J is TRBJ1-1; a weak D match, TRBD1 (5 bases). Trimming stripped 11 bases from V and 0 bases from J, with 16 bases between. The CDR3 has 14 residues. In germline, CDR1 is LNHDA, CDR2 SQIVND (reference sequence). The CDR3 protein is CAAREGRMNTEAFF. CDR3 nucleotides: TGTGCCGCCAGGGAGGGGAGGATGAACACTGAAGCTTTCTTT.

The chain carries TRBV4-1 and TRBJ2-2, with D possibly being TRBD1 (6 bases). The CDR3 has 14 residues. Germline CDR1 reads MGHRA; CDR2 reads YSYEKL. V gave up 4 bases and J gave up 1 base, with 7 bases separating them. CDR3 in DNA: TGCGCCAGCAGCCCGGGACAGAACACCGGGGAGCTGTTTTTT. This sequence encodes CASSPGQNTGELFF.

This chain connects TRBV5-1 to TRBJ2-3, with 8 nucleotides matching TRBD2. Germline loops: CDR1 SGHRS, CDR2 YFSETQ. J was trimmed by 2 bases and V by 4 bases; bases with no gene match: 9. The CDR3 has 16 amino acids. Written as DNA, the CDR3 is TGCGCCAGCAGCAGAGAAGCGGGGGCCTACACAGATACGCAGTATTTT. Encoded protein: CASSREAGAYTDTQYF.

The chain carries TRBV5-1 and TRBJ1-3, with 10 bases that match TRBD1. This CDR3 spans 16 amino acids. With V trimmed by 4 bases and J by 4 bases, 8 bases remained unmatched. Germline CDR1 reads SGHRS; CDR2 reads YFSETQ. The CDR3 bases are TGCGCCAGCAGCCCACAAGGACAGGGGGACGGAAACACCATATATTTT. This translates into CASSPQGQGDGNTIYF.

This clone is a singleton in its sample. This sequence joins TRBV11-3 and TRBJ2-1, with D possibly TRBD2 on 6 matching bases. The CDR3 spans 16 residues. The V end lost 0 bases, the J end lost 2 bases, and 11 bases lay between the germline ends. Germline assignment: CDR1 SGHNT and CDR2 YENEEA. The CDR3 spells CASSLEAGGAYNEQFF. CDR3 sequence (DNA): TGTGCCAGCAGCTTAGAGGCCGGCGGGGCCTACAATGAGCAGTTCTTC.

The chain recombines TRBV9 with TRBJ1-1, with D uncertain. Germline loops: CDR1 SGDLS, CDR2 YYNGEE. V lost 5 bases and J 1 base, leaving 9 bases between the germline ends. The CDR3 spans 13 residues. In nucleotides, the CDR3 is TGTGCCAGCAGGGTACTGAGGAACACTGAAGCTTTCTTT. It is translated as CASRVLRNTEAFF.